A single sample gave rise to the 14 T cell receptor beta chains below, sequenced in a study of blood T cell repertoires in COVID-19. TCRdb keeps only in-frame clones here, not all; method: immunoSEQ multiplex PCR. Of 300,000 to 350,000 clones listed, about 91% are singletons. Sequencing input: peripheral blood. The receptor set was obtained from a woman aged 25 to 39 with COVID-19, enrolled during active disease.

This chain links TRBV11-3 with TRBJ2-5, with TRBD2 matching over 13 bases. This CDR3 is 15 amino acids long. Germline V CDR1 and CDR2: SGHNT, YENEEA. Trimming at V came to 5 bases and at J to 5 bases, leaving 5 bases not matched to a gene. CDR3 nucleotide sequence: TGTGCCAGCAGCGCGGGACTAGCGGGGAGGGAGACCCAGTACTTC. It specifies CASSAGLAGRETQYF.

The V and J genes are TRBV11-2 and TRBJ2-2; TRBD1 might be the D (6 bases). Trimming removed 8 bases at V and 5 bases at J, with 15 bases between. CDR3 length: 14 residues. CDR1 is SGHAT and CDR2 is FQNNGV in the germline V gene. The CDR3 region has the DNA TGTGCCAGCCGGACAGAGCATAGGACCGGGGAGCTGTTTTTT. This codes for CASRTEHRTGELFF.

V is TRBV3-1 (or the pseudogene TRBV3-2) and J is TRBJ1-4, with D possibly TRBD1 on 6 matching bases. The ends were cut back, 3 bases at V and 6 bases at J, with 14 bases in the middle. Germline-derived CDR1 and CDR2 are LGHDT and YNNKEL (reference sequence). This CDR3 contains 15 residues. The CDR3 nucleotides are TGTGCCAGCAGCCATACCGGGACACCCTATGAAAAACTGTTTTTT. Protein: CASSHTGTPYEKLFF.

This CDR3 is CASTRTGLNEQFF. The CDR3 bases are TGTGCCAGTACCCGGACAGGATTGAATGAGCAGTTCTTC. The rearrangement joins TRBV19 to TRBJ2-1, with TRBD1 matching 7 bases. Germline CDR1 reads LNHDA; CDR2 reads SQIVND (reference sequence). The CDR3 spans 13 residues. Trimming at V came to 7 bases and at J to 7 bases, leaving 7 bases not matched to a gene. The complete variable domain, with remaining parts taken from reference TRBV19 and TRBJ2-1, reads DGGITQSPKYLFRKEGQNVTLSCEQNLNHDAMYWYRQDPGQGLRLIYYSQIVNDFQKGDIAEGYSVSREKKESFPLTVTSAQKNPTAFYLCASTRTGLNEQFFGPGTRLTVL.

This clone has just one count. This chain links TRBV7-9 with TRBJ1-1; D gene uncertain. V was trimmed by 1 base and J by 0 bases, leaving 6 bases between them. This CDR3 has 14 amino acids. The germline V gene has CDR1 SEHNR and CDR2 FQNEAQ (reference sequence). CDR3 bases: TGTGCCAGCAGCTTAGTCAGGTTGAACACTGAAGCTTTCTTT. This encodes CASSLVRLNTEAFF. Supplemented by reference TRBV7-9 and TRBJ1-1, the full variable domain reads DTGVSQNPRHKITKRGQNVTFRCDPISEHNRLYWYRQTLGQGPEFLTYFQNEAQLEKSRLLSDRFSAERPKGSFSTLEIQRTEQGDSAMYLCASSLVRLNTEAFFGQGTRLTVV.

The chain combines TRBV2 with TRBJ2-7; 7 bases fit TRBD2. The germline gives CDR1 SNHLY, CDR2 FYNNEI. Germline trimming cut 5 bases from V and 0 bases from J; bases unmatched to any gene: 4. The CDR3 runs to 14 residues. The DNA of the CDR3 is TGTGCCAGCAGTCTAGGCGGGAGCTCCTACGAGCAGTACTTC. It codes for CASSLGGSSYEQYF.

The chain couples TRBV19 to TRBJ2-5; TRBD1 aligns across 7 bases. Germline assignment: CDR1 LNHDA and CDR2 SQIVND (reference sequence). V was pared by 5 bases and J by 5 bases, with 11 bases of the junction left unmatched. CDR3 length equals 15 residues. Written as DNA, the CDR3 is TGTGCCAGTAGTGCCGACAGGGCGGTTCGGGAGACCCAGTACTTC. Translated, it gives CASSADRAVRETQYF.

The V gene is TRBV18, the J gene TRBJ1-5, with D uncertain. The CDR3 length is 17 residues. Germline V CDR1 and CDR2: KGHSH, LQKENI. V was cut by 2 bases and J by 2 bases, with 16 bases left in between. As DNA, the CDR3 is TGTGCCAGCTCACCAGAAGCAGGTGTCTATGGCAATCAGCCCCAGCATTTT. Residues: CASSPEAGVYGNQPQHF.

This clone has just one count. The V call is TRBV19, the J call TRBJ1-1, with D tentatively TRBD1 (6 bases). Per the germline V gene, CDR1 is LNHDA and CDR2 is SQIVND (reference sequence). The CDR3 extends over 15 amino acids. Trimming took 7 bases from V and 1 from J, leaving 16 bases between them. The CDR3 bases are TGTGCCAGTAACAGGGATGCAAAGCCGAACACTGAAGCTTTCTTT. It yields the protein CASNRDAKPNTEAFF.

The J gene is TRBJ1-2, the V gene TRBV12-3 or TRBV12-4; D unclear. The V and J ends lost 2 bases and 8 bases respectively, with 12 bases between them. The CDR3 covers 13 residues. The CDR3 here is CASSLFPPNGYTF. The DNA of the CDR3 is TGTGCCAGCAGTTTATTCCCCCCTAACGGCTACACCTTC.

V and J are TRBV5-5 and TRBJ1-2, with TRBD1 matching over 8 bases. The CDR3 contains 12 residues. J gave up 6 bases and V 3 bases, and 1 base lay outside the gene matches. Germline-derived CDR1 and CDR2 are SGHKS and YYEKEE (reference sequence). This CDR3 is CASSYRGDGYTF. The CDR3 nucleotides read TGTGCCAGCAGCTACAGGGGGGATGGCTACACCTTC.

The chain carries TRBV4-1 and TRBJ1-5; 9 bases match TRBD1. Germline trimming cut 4 bases from V and 6 bases from J; bases unmatched to any gene: 4. From germline, CDR1 is MGHRA and CDR2 YSYEKL. The CDR3 consists of 14 residues. CDR3 DNA sequence: TGCGCCAGCAGCCTCGGACAGGGGAGTCAGCCCCAGCATTTT. Protein: CASSLGQGSQPQHF.

The chain employs TRBV3-1 (or the pseudogene TRBV3-2) and TRBJ1-2; 7 positions match TRBD1. V dropped 4 bases and J dropped 4; count of bases not matched to a gene: 6. Germline loops: CDR1 LGHDT, CDR2 YNNKEL (reference sequence). The CDR3 loop spans 14 amino acids. CDR3 nucleotide sequence: TGTGCCAGCAGCCGCACAGGGGCCGTCTATGGCTACACCTTC. Its protein is CASSRTGAVYGYTF.

The chain carries TRBV13 and TRBJ2-3, with D possibly matching TRBD1 (6 bases). CDR3 length equals 14 residues. The germline V and J ends were trimmed by 3 bases and 1 base, with 8 bases remaining between them. Germline-derived CDR1 and CDR2 are PRHDT and FYEKMQ (reference sequence). This CDR3 is CASSFGQRTDTQYF. In DNA form, the CDR3 reads TGTGCCAGCAGCTTCGGACAGCGCACAGATACGCAGTATTTT.